These 32 T cell receptor beta chains were all obtained from the same sample, sequenced in a study of immune evolution from preneoplasia to lung adenocarcinoma. Some clones are missing from TCRdb's copy, which holds only in-frame ones; the method was immunoSEQ multiplex PCR. The sample contains several thousand clones, 65% to 75% of which appear only once. Sample: FFPE adjacent normal lung tissue. The receptors originated from a person in their sixties or seventies with lung adenocarcinoma.

The chain combines TRBV2 with TRBJ2-1, with D tentatively TRBD2 (6 bases). Germline CDR1 and CDR2: SNHLY and FYNNEI. CDR3 length: 12 residues. Trimming removed 8 bases from V and 3 bases from J, with 8 bases in between. The CDR3 loop reads CASSGDYNEQFF. The CDR3 DNA sequence: TGTGCCAGCTCGGGGGACTACAATGAGCAGTTCTTC.

The chain employs TRBV6-4 and TRBJ2-1, with 7 bases that match TRBD1. Germline loops: CDR1 MRHNA, CDR2 SNTAGT. V lost 4 bases to trimming and J lost 5 bases; unmatched junction nucleotides: 8. This CDR3 has 15 amino acids. In DNA form, the CDR3 reads TGTGCCAGCAGTGTCACAGGGGATTCTGACAATGAGCAGTTCTTC. Residues: CASSVTGDSDNEQFF.

The V gene is TRBV7-2, the J gene TRBJ2-7; possibly TRBD1 for D (6 bases). Between the trimmed V and J ends, which lost 5 bases and 4 bases, there was a span of 9 bases. CDR3 length: 12 residues. Germline V gene data show CDR1 as SGHTA and CDR2 as FQGNSA. This chain's CDR3 is CASSLQGYEQYF. The CDR3 coding sequence is TGTGCCAGCAGCCTACAGGGTTACGAGCAGTACTTC.

This chain links TRBV5-1 with TRBJ2-7; 7 bases agree with TRBD1. The ends lost 4 bases at V and 5 bases at J; junction bases unmatched: 6. The CDR3 has 13 amino acids. Per the germline V gene, CDR1 is SGHRS and CDR2 is YFSETQ. The DNA for the CDR3 is TGCGCCAGCAGCGTGACAGGGACCCACGAGCAGTACTTC. Its protein product is CASSVTGTHEQYF.

V and J are TRBV6-1 and TRBJ1-2; D gene ambiguous. Germline CDR1 is MNHNS and CDR2 is SASEGT. The CDR3 extends over 15 amino acids. The V gene lost 7 bases and the J gene lost 0 bases, with 15 bases spanning the gap. Written as DNA, the CDR3 is TGTGCCAGCACTTCCTACCTGGGGACTAACTATGGCTACACCTTC. It is translated as CASTSYLGTNYGYTF.

This sequence joins TRBV6-5 and TRBJ1-2; D is ambiguous. CDR1 MNHEY and CDR2 SVGAGI come from the germline V gene. This CDR3 is 12 amino acids long. V shed 2 bases and J shed 7 bases, with 8 bases lying between them. The CDR3 DNA reads as TGTGCCAGCAGTTACCGTACGGGTGGCTACACCTTC. Its protein product is CASSYRTGGYTF.

The chain has TRBV14 and TRBJ2-5; D remains ambiguous. The CDR3 contains 15 residues. Germline V lookup: CDR1 SGHDN, CDR2 FVKESK. Trimming cost V 1 base and J 2 bases, with 11 bases left between them. DNA for the CDR3: TGTGCCAGCAGCCAAGCCTTTACCGGACAAGAGACCCAGTACTTC. Its protein product is CASSQAFTGQETQYF.

This sequence joins TRBV7-8 and TRBJ1-1, with D possibly TRBD1 on 5 matching bases. The V and J ends lost 4 bases and 1 base respectively, with 13 bases between them. The germline CDR1 and CDR2 sequences are SGHVS and FQNEAQ. The CDR3 is 15 residues long. CDR3 nucleotide sequence: TGTGCCAGCAGCTCTCGGGACGGAGCGAACACTGAAGCTTTCTTT. Encoded protein: CASSSRDGANTEAFF.

This chain uses TRBV5-1 with TRBJ2-1, with TRBD2 identical over 8 bases. V lost 0 bases and J lost 8; bases outside the gene matches: 10. CDR3 length: 16 amino acids. Germline values: CDR1 SGHRS, CDR2 YFSETQ. CDR3 in amino acids: CASSLALAGGADEQFF. The CDR3 nucleotides read TGCGCCAGCAGCTTGGCCCTAGCGGGCGGGGCGGATGAGCAGTTCTTC.

The CDR3: CASSPWGSGISYNEQFF. The CDR3 region has the DNA TGTGCCAGCAGCCCTTGGGGTAGCGGGATTTCCTACAATGAGCAGTTCTTC. The rearrangement uses TRBV28 and TRBJ2-1, with 8 positions matching TRBD2. This CDR3 has 17 residues. Per the germline V gene, CDR1 is MDHEN and CDR2 is SYDVKM. J lost 1 base, V lost 6 bases, and 11 bases had no gene match.

J is TRBJ2-2 and V is TRBV5-1; 7 bases line up with TRBD1. Germline CDR1 is SGHRS and CDR2 is YFSETQ. The CDR3 has 11 residues. Unmatched junction bases numbered 6, after V lost 6 bases and J lost 13 bases. In nucleotides, the CDR3 is TGCGCCAGCACCTTTGACAGGGCGCTGTTTTTT. This translates into CASTFDRALFF.

The J gene is TRBJ2-2, the V gene TRBV27; tentatively, D is TRBD1 (5 bases). There are 15 residues in the CDR3. V gave up 1 base and J gave up 3 bases, with 9 bases separating them. Per the germline V gene, CDR1 is MNHEY and CDR2 is SMNVEV (reference sequence). CDR3 loop: CASSLFQGDTGELFF. CDR3 nucleotide sequence: TGTGCCAGCAGTTTATTCCAGGGCGACACCGGGGAGCTGTTTTTT.

V and J are TRBV15 and TRBJ2-7; TRBD2 is a possible D gene (6 bases). The germline V gene has CDR1 LNHNV and CDR2 YYDKDF (reference sequence). There are 13 residues in the CDR3. The V end lost 0 bases, the J end lost 5 bases, and 8 bases lay between the germline ends. Written as DNA, the CDR3 is TGTGCCACCAGCAGAGACGCGGGGAACGAGCAGTACTTC. It translates to CATSRDAGNEQYF. Complete variable domain (other parts from reference TRBV15 and TRBJ2-7): DAMVIQNPRYQVTQFGKPVTLSCSQTLNHNVMYWYQQKSSQAPKLLFHYYDKDFNNEADTPDNFQSRRPNTSFCFLDIRSPGLGDTAMYLCATSRDAGNEQYFGPGTRLTVT.

The chain employs TRBV6-5 and TRBJ2-1, with TRBD2 as a possible D gene (6 bases). Germline CDR1 is MNHEY and CDR2 is SVGAGI. Between the trimmed V and J ends, which lost 5 bases and 5 bases, there was a span of 16 bases. The CDR3 spans 15 residues. This CDR3 is CASSPSEGVDNEQFF. The CDR3 DNA reads as TGTGCCAGCAGTCCTAGCGAGGGAGTGGACAATGAGCAGTTCTTC.

The chain joins TRBV7-9 to TRBJ2-7; D uncertain. V was trimmed by 2 bases and J by 4 bases, leaving 9 bases between them. The CDR3 is 13 residues long. The V gene's germline CDR1 is SEHNR and CDR2 FQNEAQ (reference sequence). DNA for the CDR3: TGTGCCAGCAGCTTAAGACTCCCATACGAGCAGTACTTC. The encoded protein is CASSLRLPYEQYF.

CDR3 nucleotide sequence: TGTGCCAGTAATCCGGGACGGGATGAGACCCAGTACTTC. Protein product: CASNPGRDETQYF. The chain uses TRBV19 and TRBJ2-5; D assignment may be TRBD1 or TRBD2 (5 bases each). Germline V gene sequence: CDR1 LNHDA, CDR2 SQIVND (reference sequence). The CDR3 has 13 residues. The germline V and J ends were trimmed by 7 bases and 5 bases, with 14 bases remaining between them.

V and J are TRBV30 and TRBJ1-4; TRBD1 might be the D (5 bases). CDR1 is GTSNPN and CDR2 is SVGIG in the germline V gene (reference sequence). CDR3 length: 15 amino acids. V was shortened by 2 bases and J by 0 bases, with 10 bases between the two germline ends. CDR3 DNA sequence: TGTGCCTGGAGTCTCTCGGGGGCAACTAATGAAAAACTGTTTTTT. It encodes CAWSLSGATNEKLFF.

This sequence joins TRBV28 and TRBJ2-5, with 8 nucleotides matching TRBD2. This CDR3 region has 17 residues. Germline V gives CDR1 MDHEN, CDR2 SYDVKM. Trimming cost V 4 bases and J 5 bases; bases outside gene matches: 15. CDR3 loop: CASSWSPGAGVAETQYF. For the CDR3, the DNA is TGTGCCAGCAGTTGGAGCCCCGGAGCGGGAGTAGCCGAGACCCAGTACTTC.

The chain combines TRBV10-1 with TRBJ1-1; 8 bases map to TRBD1. V trimming: 2 bases; J trimming: 4 bases; junction bases outside the gene matches: 3. Germline V lookup: CDR1 WNHNN, CDR2 SYGVQD (reference sequence). The CDR3 consists of 14 residues. Here the CDR3 reads CASSEHTGGTEAFF. In DNA form, the CDR3 reads TGCGCCAGCAGTGAGCATACAGGGGGCACTGAAGCTTTCTTT.

J is TRBJ2-7 and V is TRBV30, with 8 bases that match TRBD2. CDR1 is GTSNPN and CDR2 is SVGIG in the germline V gene (reference sequence). The CDR3 consists of 17 residues. V lost 8 bases, J lost 5 bases, and 23 bases stayed unmatched. The DNA of the CDR3 is TGTGCCCAGACGCCCGTGTCCCCCGGGACTAGGATCAACGAGCAGTACTTC. This gives the protein CAQTPVSPGTRINEQYF.

This chain uses TRBV6-6 with TRBJ2-7, with D perhaps TRBD2 (5 bases). Germline lookup yields CDR1 MNHNY and CDR2 SVGAGI (reference sequence). Trimming pared 2 bases from V and 0 bases from J, leaving 8 bases between. The CDR3 consists of 14 residues. CDR3 sequence reads: CASSYGGNSYEQYF. As DNA, the CDR3 is TGTGCCAGCAGTTACGGAGGCAACTCCTACGAGCAGTACTTC.

The V gene is TRBV7-3, the J gene TRBJ2-5; 10 bases are a match to TRBD2. V was pared by 3 bases and J by 5 bases, with 12 bases of the junction left unmatched. This CDR3 has 17 residues. Germline values: CDR1 SGHTA, CDR2 FQGTGA. The CDR3 DNA is TGTGCCAGCAGCTTTGGTGGTAGCGGGAGGAGAAAGGAGACCCAGTACTTC. This gives the protein CASSFGGSGRRKETQYF.

This rearrangement joins TRBV6-4 to TRBJ2-7, with 10 bases lining up with TRBD2. The CDR3 is made up of 19 amino acids. J lost 6 bases, V lost 6 bases, and 23 bases had no gene match. Looked up from germline, CDR1 is MRHNA and CDR2 is SNTAGT. The CDR3 DNA reads as TGTGCCAGCAGCGAAGGGGGGCGGCTAGCGGGAGAAATCTGTAGCGAGCAGTACTTC. Amino acid sequence: CASSEGGRLAGEICSEQYF.

Comment on this clone: A junction end diverges from the germline sequence, so it may reflect a read error. This chain uses TRBV7-2 with TRBJ2-7, with D perhaps matching TRBD1 or TRBD2 (6 bases each). The CDR3 length is 13 residues. Per germline, CDR1 SGHTA and CDR2 FQGNSA. DNA of the CDR3: TGTGCCAGCAGCTTAGATCGGTTCGGGGGCCTCGACTTC. Protein: CASSLDRFGGLDF.

The chain combines TRBV25-1 with TRBJ2-7, with 9 nucleotides matching TRBD2. Germline V gene data show CDR1 as MGHDK and CDR2 as SYGVNS. V lost 6 bases and J lost 5; bases outside the gene matches: 5. This CDR3 is 13 amino acids long. The CDR3 loop reads CASRLAGFHEQYF. The CDR3 DNA reads TGTGCCAGCAGGCTAGCGGGATTCCACGAGCAGTACTTC.

This clone appeared a few times. The CDR3 here is CASSPSTGMYNEQFF. The DNA of the CDR3 is TGTGCCAGCTCACCAAGCACGGGGATGTACAATGAGCAGTTCTTC. The chain combines TRBV18 with TRBJ2-1, with a tentative D call TRBD2 (5 bases). The V end lost 2 bases, the J end lost 4 bases, and 12 bases lay between the germline ends. Germline CDR1 and CDR2: KGHSH and LQKENI. This CDR3 has 15 amino acids.

This chain links TRBV7-3 with TRBJ2-3, with a tentative D call TRBD2 (6 bases). Germline loops: CDR1 SGHTA, CDR2 FQGTGA. This CDR3 is 12 amino acids long. The V end lost 5 bases, the J end lost 5 bases, and 8 bases lay between the germline ends. Here the CDR3 DNA reads TGTGCCAGCAGCCAGGGAGGAGATACGCAGTATTTT. Its translation: CASSQGGDTQYF.

The chain employs TRBV19 and TRBJ2-5, with 8 bases fitting TRBD1. The CDR3 runs to 13 residues. CDR1 is LNHDA and CDR2 is SQIVND in the germline V gene (reference sequence). The V and J ends lost 4 bases and 4 bases, in that order; junction bases with no gene match: 2. The CDR3: CASSTGQGETQYF. DNA of the CDR3: TGTGCCAGTAGTACCGGACAGGGAGAGACCCAGTACTTC.

The rearrangement links TRBV7-9 to TRBJ2-7; 10 bases are a match to TRBD1. This CDR3 is built from 13 residues. Germline trimming cut 6 bases from V and 7 bases from J; bases unmatched to any gene: 6. The germline V gene encodes CDR1 SEHNR and CDR2 FQNEAQ (reference sequence). The CDR3 sequence is CASSLQGQGEQYF. CDR3 DNA sequence: TGTGCCAGCAGTTTACAGGGACAGGGGGAGCAGTACTTC.

This chain connects TRBV29-1 to TRBJ2-7; the D gene is possibly TRBD2 (6 bases). The germline V gene encodes CDR1 SQVTM and CDR2 ANQGSEA. This CDR3 contains 12 residues. Trimming removed 5 bases at V and 5 bases at J, with 13 bases between. The CDR3 spells CSVSTGDHEQYF. In DNA form, the CDR3 reads TGCAGCGTTTCAACGGGGGATCACGAGCAGTACTTC.

V is TRBV15 and J is TRBJ1-4; D ambiguous. Germline V gene lookup returns CDR1 LNHNV and CDR2 YYDKDF (reference sequence). The CDR3 runs 15 residues. Trimming cost V 3 bases and J 0 bases, with 8 bases left between them. CDR3 in amino acids: CATSSSGPTNEKLFF. Written as DNA, the CDR3 is TGTGCCACCAGCAGTAGCGGGCCAACTAATGAAAAACTGTTTTTT. The full variable domain, rest sourced from reference TRBV15 and TRBJ1-4, is DAMVIQNPRYQVTQFGKPVTLSCSQTLNHNVMYWYQQKSSQAPKLLFHYYDKDFNNEADTPDNFQSRRPNTSFCFLDIRSPGLGDTAMYLCATSSSGPTNEKLFFGSGTQLSVL.

The chain couples TRBV27 to TRBJ2-7; the D gene is possibly TRBD1 (5 bases). CDR1 MNHEY and CDR2 SMNVEV come from the germline V gene (reference sequence). The CDR3 is made up of 14 amino acids. V lost 6 bases, J lost 2 bases, and 14 bases lay in between. CDR3 region: CASRRQNRPYEQYF. The CDR3 region has the DNA TGTGCCAGCAGAAGACAGAACAGACCCTACGAGCAGTACTTC.